A selection of T cell receptor beta chains follows, all from one sample in a study of blood T cell repertoires in COVID-19. Generated by immunoSEQ multiplex PCR, the TCRdb table keeps only in-frame clones and is missing some. Of 300,000 to 350,000 clones listed, around nine tenths are singletons. Sequenced input: peripheral blood. The receptors come from a woman aged 70 to 79 with COVID-19, enrolled during active disease. Each CDR3 is given with its conserved first and last residue. The order of the fields is J gene, D gene, V gene, clone size, CDR3 protein, CDR3 DNA. A D gene is named only where the DNA matches it firmly. Size is stated for part of the rows, as once, few or many counts, or as a class when the clone is expanded.

TRBJ1-2	TRBD1	TRBV29-1	-	CSVDYDRDYYGYTF	TGCAGCGTTGATTACGACAGGGATTACTATGGCTACACCTTC
TRBJ1-3	TRBD1	TRBV6-1	once	CASSETGGKNTIYF	TGTGCCAGCAGTGAAACAGGGGGGAAAAACACCATATATTTT
TRBJ2-3	-	TRBV7-3	once	CASSSRLDGTDTQYF	TGTGCCAGCAGCTCGAGGCTCGACGGCACAGATACGCAGTATTTT
TRBJ2-5	TRBD2	TRBV7-6	once	CASSARGGLLETQYF	TGTGCCAGCAGCGCGCGGGGGGGTCTCTTGGAGACCCAGTACTTC
TRBJ1-1	TRBD1	TRBV5-1	once	CASSLEDRGPEAFF	TGCGCCAGCAGCTTGGAGGACAGGGGTCCTGAAGCTTTCTTT
TRBJ2-7	-	TRBV14	-	CASSFGPSYEQYF	TGTGCCAGCAGCTTTGGGCCCTCCTACGAGCAGTACTTC
TRBJ1-2	TRBD1	TRBV7-3	-	CASSLTSRDRSPYGYTF	TGTGCCAGCAGCTTAACGTCCCGGGACAGGAGTCCCTATGGCTACACCTTC
TRBJ1-3	-	TRBV10-3	once	CAISDRDGNTIYF	TGTGCCATCAGTGACAGGGATGGAAACACCATATATTTT
TRBJ2-5	-	TRBV7-3	once	CASSSQTGPQETQYF	TGTGCCAGCAGCTCCCAGACAGGACCCCAAGAGACCCAGTACTTC
TRBJ1-2	-	TRBV7-9	-	CASTLPLGGGYTF	TGTGCCAGCACCCTTCCCCTGGGGGGAGGCTACACCTTC
TRBJ1-1	-	TRBV5-6	-	CASSPYREVVRTEAFF	TGTGCCAGCAGCCCCTACAGGGAAGTAGTCAGGACTGAAGCTTTCTTT
TRBJ2-3	-	TRBV11-2	-	CASSLGSGGADTQYF	TGTGCCAGCAGCTTAGGTAGCGGCGGAGCAGATACGCAGTATTTT
TRBJ1-2	TRBD1	TRBV5-1	-	CASSKDRAFDLANYGYTF	TGCGCCAGCAGCAAGGACAGGGCCTTCGACTTGGCTAACTATGGCTACACCTTC
TRBJ1-1	-	TRBV27	-	CASSFKRGTEAFF	TGTGCCAGCAGTTTCAAAAGGGGGACTGAAGCTTTCTTT
TRBJ1-4	TRBD1	TRBV2	-	CASSVIRRDRGREKLFF	TGTGCCAGCAGTGTGATAAGACGGGACAGGGGGAGGGAAAAACTGTTTTTT
TRBJ1-1	-	TRBV6-6	-	CASSYGAGAENTEAFF	TGTGCCAGCAGTTACGGGGCAGGGGCCGAGAACACTGAAGCTTTCTTT
TRBJ1-3	TRBD1	TRBV10-1	-	CASSESGTVSGNTIYF	TGCGCCAGCAGTGAGTCGGGGACAGTCTCTGGAAACACCATATATTTT
TRBJ2-3	-	TRBV24-1	-	CATSGASSTDTQYF	TGTGCCACCAGTGGGGCATCTAGCACAGATACGCAGTATTTT
TRBJ1-2	-	TRBV30	-	CAWSVWAGNRANYGYTF	TGTGCCTGGAGTGTATGGGCGGGTAACCGAGCTAACTATGGCTACACCTTC
TRBJ2-3	TRBD2	TRBV29-1	once	CSVRPAGGPDTQYF	TGCAGCGTCCGCCCTGCGGGGGGGCCGGATACGCAGTATTTT
TRBJ1-6	-	TRBV5-1	-	CASSLVGENNSPLHF	TGCGCCAGCAGCTTGGTAGGAGAGAACAATTCACCCCTCCACTTT
TRBJ2-2	-	TRBV30	-	CAWSSGLAGELFF	TGTGCCTGGAGTTCAGGGTTGGCCGGGGAGCTGTTTTTT
TRBJ1-2	-	TRBV5-1	-	CASNSGGNSYTF	TGCGCCAGCAATTCGGGGGGTAATAGCTACACCTTC
TRBJ1-4	TRBD1	TRBV7-9	-	CASSLGTGGEKLFF	TGTGCCAGCAGCCTAGGGACAGGGGGTGAAAAACTGTTTTTT
TRBJ1-5	TRBD1	TRBV28	-	CASSHGQGEGQPQHF	TGTGCCAGCAGTCACGGACAGGGAGAGGGTCAGCCCCAGCATTTT
TRBJ1-1	-	TRBV29-1	-	CSASGSTEAFF	TGCAGCGCTTCCGGGAGCACTGAAGCTTTCTTT
TRBJ2-4	-	TRBV6-1	-	CASSEVAGVDAYF	TGTGCCAGCAGTGAAGTGGCAGGGGTCGACGCGTACTTC
TRBJ1-1	TRBD1	TRBV5-1	-	CASSFGQGVSTEAFF	TGCGCCAGCAGTTTTGGACAGGGGGTGAGCACTGAAGCTTTCTTT
TRBJ2-1	-	TRBV5-1	-	CASSGDSSSYNEQFF	TGCGCCAGCAGCGGTGACTCCAGCTCCTACAATGAGCAGTTCTTC
TRBJ2-7	-	TRBV25-1	once	CASSELGRDYEQYF	TGTGCCAGCAGTGAATTAGGCAGGGACTACGAGCAGTACTTC